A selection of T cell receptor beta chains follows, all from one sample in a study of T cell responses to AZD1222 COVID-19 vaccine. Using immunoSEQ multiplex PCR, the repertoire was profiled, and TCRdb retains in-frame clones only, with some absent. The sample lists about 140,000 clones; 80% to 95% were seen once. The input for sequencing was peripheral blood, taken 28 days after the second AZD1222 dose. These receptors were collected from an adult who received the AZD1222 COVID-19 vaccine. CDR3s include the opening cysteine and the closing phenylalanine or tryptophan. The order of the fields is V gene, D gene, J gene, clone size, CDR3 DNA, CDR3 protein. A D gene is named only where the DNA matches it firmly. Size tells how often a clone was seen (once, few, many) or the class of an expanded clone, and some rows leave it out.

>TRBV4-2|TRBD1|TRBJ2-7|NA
TGTGCCAGCAGCCCCAGACAGGGAGCATACGAGCAGTACTTC
CASSPRQGAYEQYF
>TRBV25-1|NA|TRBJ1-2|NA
TGTGCCAGCAGTGCAGGGGTCGGCTACACCTTC
CASSAGVGYTF
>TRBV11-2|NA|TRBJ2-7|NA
TGTGCCAGCAGCTTAGTGGGCAGGGAAGTGGACGAGCAGTACTTC
CASSLVGREVDEQYF
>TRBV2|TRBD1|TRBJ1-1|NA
TGTGCCAGCAGACTAGACAGGGGAGTGAACACTGAAGCTTTCTTT
CASRLDRGVNTEAFF
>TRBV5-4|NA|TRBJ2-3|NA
TGTGCCAGCAGTATGGACGGAACTAGCACAGATACGCAGTATTTT
CASSMDGTSTDTQYF
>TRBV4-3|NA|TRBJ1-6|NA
TGCGCCAGCAGCCAAGACAGAATCTATAATTCACCCCTCCACTTT
CASSQDRIYNSPLHF
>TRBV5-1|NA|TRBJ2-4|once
TGCGCCAGCAGCTTGAGTAGGGCCTTGGGCATTCAGTACTTC
CASSLSRALGIQYF
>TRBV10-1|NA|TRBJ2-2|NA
TGCGCCAGCAGTCCGTTGCCGGGACCCCGCCGAACCGGGGAGCTGTTTTTT
CASSPLPGPRRTGELFF
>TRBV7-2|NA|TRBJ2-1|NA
TGTGCCAGCAGCTTAGAAGGATCTGGAGGGTACAATGAGCAGTTCTTC
CASSLEGSGGYNEQFF
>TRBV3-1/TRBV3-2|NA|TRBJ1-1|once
TGTGCCAGCAGCCAAGATACAGGGAACACTGAAGCTTTCTTT
CASSQDTGNTEAFF
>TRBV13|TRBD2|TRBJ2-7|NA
TGTGCCAGCAGCTTAGGTCCTAGCGGGGGACGTTACGAGCAGTACTTC
CASSLGPSGGRYEQYF
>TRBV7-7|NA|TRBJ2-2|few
TGTGCTAGCAGCTTAGCAGGCGGGGAGCTGTTTTTT
CASSLAGGELFF
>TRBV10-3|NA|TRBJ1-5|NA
TGTGCCATCAGTGAGGGAAGTCATCAGCCCCAGCATTTT
CAISEGSHQPQHF
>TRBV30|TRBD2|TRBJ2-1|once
TGTGCCTGGAGTAAGACTAGCGGGGGGTACAATGAGCAGTTCTTC
CAWSKTSGGYNEQFF
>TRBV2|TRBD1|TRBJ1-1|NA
TGTGCCAGCAAAAGGACAGGGGGCTGGACTGAAGCTTTCTTT
CASKRTGGWTEAFF
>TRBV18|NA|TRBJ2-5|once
TGTGCCAGCTCACCACGGGCAGGCAACCAAGAGACCCAGTACTTC
CASSPRAGNQETQYF
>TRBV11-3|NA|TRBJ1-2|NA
TGTGCCAGCAGCTTAGAGGTTGGGCGTCCGTACTATGGCTACACCTTC
CASSLEVGRPYYGYTF
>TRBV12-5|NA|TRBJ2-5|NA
TGTGCTAGTGGTTTGGTACTGGCGCGGAGCCAAGAGACCCAGTACTTC
CASGLVLARSQETQYF
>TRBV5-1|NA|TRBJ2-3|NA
TGCGCCAGCAGCTTGGGACGCACAGATACGCAGTATTTT
CASSLGRTDTQYF
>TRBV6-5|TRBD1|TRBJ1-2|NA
TGTGCCAGCAGTTACTCCGCAATGGACAGGGGTTATGGCTACACCTTC
CASSYSAMDRGYGYTF
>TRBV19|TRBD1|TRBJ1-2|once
TGTGCCAGTAGTTTGGACAGGGGAGACTATGGCTACACCTTC
CASSLDRGDYGYTF
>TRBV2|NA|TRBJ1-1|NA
TGTGCCAGCAGCTCGGACAGCCTGAACACTGAAGCTTTCTTT
CASSSDSLNTEAFF
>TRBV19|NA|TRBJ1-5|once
TGTGCCAGTACCGTTGGGGGTCAGCCCCAGCATTTT
CASTVGGQPQHF
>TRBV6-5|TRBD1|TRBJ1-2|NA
TGTGCCTCAGCAGCTTCACAGGGGCACTATGGCTACACCTTC
CASAASQGHYGYTF
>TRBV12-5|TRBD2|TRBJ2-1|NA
TGTGCTAGTGGTTTCCCGACCGCTGCGGGGGAGGAGAATGAGCAGTTCTTC
CASGFPTAAGEENEQFF
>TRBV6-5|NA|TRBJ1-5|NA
TGTGCCAGCAGCGTCGTACCTAGCAATCAGCCCCAGCATTTT
CASSVVPSNQPQHF
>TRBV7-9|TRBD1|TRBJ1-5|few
TGTGCCAGCGGCCAGGGGGCCAATCAGCCCCAGCATTTT
CASGQGANQPQHF
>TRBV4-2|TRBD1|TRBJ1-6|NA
TGTGCCAGCAGCCAAGCTGGCGGGACAGGGCGGTCACCCCTCCACTTT
CASSQAGGTGRSPLHF
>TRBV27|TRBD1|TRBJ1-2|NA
TGTGCCAGCAGCCTACAGGGGGACTATGGCTACACCTTC
CASSLQGDYGYTF
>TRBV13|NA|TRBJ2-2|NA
TGTGCCAGCAGCTTTGGAGGTATGAACGGGGAGCTGTTTTTT
CASSFGGMNGELFF
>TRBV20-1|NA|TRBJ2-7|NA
TGCAGTGCTACGGACCTCTACGAGCAGTACTTC
CSATDLYEQYF
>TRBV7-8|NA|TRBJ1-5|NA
TGTGCCAGCAGCCAGGTATATAGAGCCAATCAGCCCCAGCATTTT
CASSQVYRANQPQHF
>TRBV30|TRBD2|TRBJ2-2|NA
TGTTCCAGCGGGGGGGCGAGCGGGGAGCTGTTTTTT
CSSGGASGELFF
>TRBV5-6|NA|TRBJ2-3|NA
TGTGCCAGCAGCCGCCGACCCAATCGGGGCGATACGCAGTATTTT
CASSRRPNRGDTQYF
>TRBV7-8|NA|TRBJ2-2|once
TGTGCCAGCACAGGGGTCGCGAACACCGGGGAGCTGTTTTTT
CASTGVANTGELFF
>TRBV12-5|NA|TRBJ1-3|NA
TGTGCTAGTGGTGGCGGGGGAAACACCATATATTTT
CASGGGGNTIYF
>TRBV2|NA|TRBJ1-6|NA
TGTGCCAGCAGTGAACCAGGGCCTTATTCACCCCTCCACTTT
CASSEPGPYSPLHF
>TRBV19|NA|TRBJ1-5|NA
TGTGCCAGTAGCCCGTCCGGCGGCAATCAGCCCCAGCATTTT
CASSPSGGNQPQHF
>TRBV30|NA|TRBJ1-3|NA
TGTGCCTGGAAGATCAGCGGAGGACTCGGGAGGAACACCATATATTTT
CAWKISGGLGRNTIYF
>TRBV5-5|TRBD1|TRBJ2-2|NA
TGTGCCAGCAGCTTGGAGGGACAGGGTTTGGGGGAGCTGTTTTTT
CASSLEGQGLGELFF
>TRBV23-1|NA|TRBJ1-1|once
TGCGCCAGCAGTCAATTGAGGACACTAAACACTGAAGCTTTCTTT
CASSQLRTLNTEAFF
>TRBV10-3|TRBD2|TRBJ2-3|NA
TGTGCCATCAGTGGCTTTCGGCGAACTAGCGGGGGTTCAGATACGCAGTATTTT
CAISGFRRTSGGSDTQYF
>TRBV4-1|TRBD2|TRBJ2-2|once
TGCGCCAGCAGCCAGGGACTAGCGGGGTCCGGGGAGCTGTTTTTT
CASSQGLAGSGELFF
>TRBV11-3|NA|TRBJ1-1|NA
TGTGCCAGCAGCGTGGGGAATGGGGACACTGAAGCTTTCTTT
CASSVGNGDTEAFF
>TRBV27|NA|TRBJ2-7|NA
TGTGCCAGCAGTTGGGCACTGGTTAGCTCCTACGAGCAGTACTTC
CASSWALVSSYEQYF
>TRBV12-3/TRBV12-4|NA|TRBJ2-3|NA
TGTGCCAGCGGGAAGTCTGGTAATACGCAGTATTTT
CASGKSGNTQYF
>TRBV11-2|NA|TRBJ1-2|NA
TGTGCCAGCAGCAGGCTGTCCTATGGCTACACCTTC
CASSRLSYGYTF
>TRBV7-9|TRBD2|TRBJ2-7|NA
TGTGCCAGCAGCCCTGGACTAGCGGAGTACGAGCAGTACTTC
CASSPGLAEYEQYF
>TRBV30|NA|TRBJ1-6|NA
TGTGCCCCAGAGGATCAAGGTGATTCACCCCTCCACTTT
CAPEDQGDSPLHF
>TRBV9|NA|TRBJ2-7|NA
TGTGCCAGCAGCGTAGACGCGCTCTCCTACGAGCAGTACTTC
CASSVDALSYEQYF
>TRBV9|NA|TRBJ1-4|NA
TGTGCCAGCAGCGCACAGGGAAAAGGAGAAAAACTGTTTTTT
CASSAQGKGEKLFF
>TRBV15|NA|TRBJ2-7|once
TGTGCCACCAGCAGACCCAACAAGACAGGCTCCTACGAGCAGTACTTC
CATSRPNKTGSYEQYF
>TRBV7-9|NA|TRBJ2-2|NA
TGTGCCAGCACCCAGGTTTGGGTAGGGACACCTAACACCGGGGAGCTGTTTTTT
CASTQVWVGTPNTGELFF
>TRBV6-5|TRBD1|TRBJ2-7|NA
TGTGCCAGCCTTAGGGGGACAGGGAGTGACTACGAGCAGTACTTC
CASLRGTGSDYEQYF